These 8 T cell receptor beta chains originate from one sample sequenced in a study of control samples from healthy donors and cancer patients. The protocol was immunoSEQ multiplex PCR, while the TCRdb copy is restricted to in-frame clones and leaves out a portion. The sample lists around 110,000 clones; roughly 93% were seen once. The sequenced sample was blood. These receptors all stem from a young man in good health.

This clone was found once. The rearrangement uses TRBV5-6 and TRBJ2-3; D tentatively reads TRBD1 or TRBD2 (5 bases each). The V and J ends lost 1 base and 2 bases respectively, with 14 bases between them. The CDR3 has 16 amino acids. Germline V gene lookup returns CDR1 SGHDT and CDR2 YYEEEE. The CDR3 DNA follows: TGTGCCAGCAGCTTGTATTCGCAGGGACCCACAGATACGCAGTATTTT. It translates to CASSLYSQGPTDTQYF.

The chain joins TRBV6-6 to TRBJ1-1; 11 bases match TRBD1. CDR1 and CDR2 from the germline V gene are MNHNY and SVGAGI (reference sequence). The CDR3 has 18 residues. J gave up 5 bases and V 5 bases, and 16 bases lay outside the gene matches. CDR3 DNA: TGTGCCAGCAGTCCGGACAGGGGGCCAAAAGTGTTGGGGACTGAAGCTTTCTTT. Its translation: CASSPDRGPKVLGTEAFF.

This clone was detected once. The chain carries TRBV30 and TRBJ2-3; D is tentatively TRBD1 or TRBD2 (5 bases each). The CDR3 consists of 12 residues. Germline values: CDR1 GTSNPN, CDR2 SVGIG (reference sequence). V was pared by 5 bases and J by 4 bases, with 10 bases between. The CDR3 sequence: CAWERGADTQYF. In DNA form, the CDR3 reads TGTGCCTGGGAGAGAGGGGCAGATACGCAGTATTTT.

The CDR3 region has the DNA TGTGCCAGCAGCTTCCGCCTCGGGACGCACCAAGAGACCCAGTACTTC. Translating it yields CASSFRLGTHQETQYF. The chain combines TRBV27 with TRBJ2-5; D tentatively fits TRBD1 or TRBD2 (5 bases each). Germline CDR1 is MNHEY and CDR2 is SMNVEV (reference sequence). The CDR3 runs 16 residues. The germline V and J ends were trimmed by 6 bases and 0 bases, with 17 bases remaining between them.

This chain connects TRBV4-1 to TRBJ1-1, with 7 bases identical to TRBD1. J gave up 7 bases and V 1 base, and 12 bases lay outside the gene matches. CDR1 is MGHRA and CDR2 is YSYEKL in the germline V gene. This CDR3 is 16 amino acids long. CDR3 loop: CASSQGGQRGLGEAFF. The DNA for the CDR3 is TGCGCCAGCAGCCAAGGGGGACAGCGTGGGTTAGGTGAAGCTTTCTTT.

The chain uses TRBV6-5 and TRBJ2-5; 9 bases are shared with TRBD2. CDR1 MNHEY and CDR2 SVGAGI come from the germline V gene. CDR3 length: 14 residues. J was trimmed by 4 bases and V by 4 bases; bases with no gene match: 4. CDR3 in amino acids: CASSFRGGGETQYF. Here the CDR3 DNA reads TGTGCCAGCAGTTTCCGCGGGGGGGGAGAGACCCAGTACTTC.

V gene TRBV19 combines with J gene TRBJ1-1; D is possibly TRBD1 (6 bases). The CDR3 length is 15 residues. Germline V lookup: CDR1 LNHDA, CDR2 SQIVND (reference sequence). The V gene lost 5 bases and the J gene lost 0 bases, with 13 bases spanning the gap. The DNA for the CDR3 is TGTGCCAGTAGTGCTCCGGGACACCTGAACACTGAAGCTTTCTTT. Its protein is CASSAPGHLNTEAFF.

This sequence joins TRBV13 and TRBJ1-4, with 8 positions matching TRBD1. The length of the CDR3 is 12 residues. Trimming cost V 4 bases and J 15 bases; bases outside gene matches: 7. Germline values: CDR1 PRHDT, CDR2 FYEKMQ (reference sequence). As DNA, the CDR3 is TGTGCCAGCAGCTCTGGACAGGGCGGGGTGTTTTTT. Residues: CASSSGQGGVFF.